Listed below are T cell receptor beta chains from one sample, sequenced in a study of shared clonotypes between healthy human individuals. Produced via immunoSEQ multiplex PCR; TCRdb's table is partial and in-frame only. In the table there are about 2,100,000 clones, roughly 91% of which are singletons. Material for sequencing was naive CD8+ T cells from PBMCs. Source of these receptors: a man aged 18 to 29 in good health. Some clones in this sample may be carry-over from other donors' samples. Each CDR3 is given with its conserved first and last residue. D genes are given only for firm matches.

>TRBJ1-5|-|TRBV29-1
TGCAGCGTTGTCTGGAGGGGAGCTGGCAATCAGCCCCAGCATTTT
CSVVWRGAGNQPQHF
>TRBJ2-7|-|TRBV28
TGTGCCAGCAGCACCCGAGGGCCGGCGGTCGAGCAGTACTTC
CASSTRGPAVEQYF
>TRBJ2-7|TRBD2|TRBV25-1
TGTGCCAGCAGTGGCCCTCCGGGACTAGCTTCCGAGCAGTACTTC
CASSGPPGLASEQYF
>TRBJ2-1|-|TRBV11-2
TGTGCCAGCAGCTTAGGCCCCCTGGTTGCCTACAATGAGCAGTTCTTC
CASSLGPLVAYNEQFF
>TRBJ2-7|-|TRBV11-2
TGTGCCAGCAGCTGGACAGCCTACGAGCAGTACTTC
CASSWTAYEQYF
>TRBJ2-3|-|TRBV11-3
TGTGCCAGCAGCAAGAGTACTGCGCGAGATACGCAGTATTTT
CASSKSTARDTQYF
>TRBJ1-5|TRBD1|TRBV27
TGTGCCAGCAGTTTCACAGGGGATAGGCAGCCCCAGCATTTT
CASSFTGDRQPQHF
>TRBJ2-5|-|TRBV9
TGTGCCAGCAGCGTAGGGGGGGCGCGTCAGGAGACCCAGTACTTC
CASSVGGARQETQYF
>TRBJ2-3|-|TRBV13
TGTGCCAGCAGCTCGGGACGCTGGGGGTTAACAGATACGCATCAGTATTTT
CASSSGRWGLTDTHQYF
>TRBJ2-1|-|TRBV7-9
TGTGCCAGCAGCTTGTCGTCCTTCTCCTACAATGAGCAGTTCTTC
CASSLSSFSYNEQFF